A selection of T cell receptor beta chains follows, all from one sample in a study of T cells after yellow fever vaccination. A single record per CDR3 protein comes from TCRdb applying MiXCR to the 5' RACE reads. Of about 68,000 distinct CDR3 sequences in the sample, 5% to 8% were seen once. Sequenced here: CD8+ T cells sorted from PBMCs, sampled about 41 days after the first yellow fever vaccination. The receptors were gathered from a man aged 18 to 30 who received the YFV17D yellow fever vaccine. The CDR3 runs from the conserved cysteine through the conserved F or W. D genes are given only for firm matches. Clone size, where shown, is once, few, many, or a class for clones that have expanded.

j_call	v_call	clone_size	d_call	cdr3_nt	cdr3_aa
TRBJ2-5	TRBV5-6	few	-	TGTGCCAGCAGCCTCCTGGGGATCAGGGAAGGGCAAGAGACCCAGTACTTC	CASSLLGIREGQETQYF
TRBJ2-3	TRBV7-6	-	-	TGTGCCAGCAGCATGACAGCGGGCAGCACAGATACGCAGTATTTT	CASSMTAGSTDTQYF
TRBJ1-1	TRBV6-5	many	-	TGTGCCAGCAGCCGTTGGGGGGGGCTGACTGAAGCTTTCTTT	CASSRWGGLTEAFF
TRBJ1-1	TRBV24-1	-	TRBD1	TGTGCCACCAGTGACCATCCCGGGACAGGGGGGTTCACTGAAGCTTTCTTT	CATSDHPGTGGFTEAFF
TRBJ1-1	TRBV7-9	many	-	TGTGCCAGCAGCTTATCGGTTGGGTTATACACTGAAGCTTTCTTT	CASSLSVGLYTEAFF
TRBJ2-7	TRBV6-5	many	-	TGTGCCAGCAGTTATACCGGAGGGGGAATGAACGAGCAGTACTTC	CASSYTGGGMNEQYF
TRBJ1-1	TRBV29-1	many	-	TGCAGCGTTGTACCTCTGAGGGCTGAAGCTTTCTTT	CSVVPLRAEAFF
TRBJ2-5	TRBV7-6	many	TRBD1	TGTGCCAGCAGCTTAGCCCGACAGGGTTACAAGACCCAGTACTTC	CASSLARQGYKTQYF
TRBJ2-7	TRBV7-8	many	TRBD1	TGTGCCAGCAGCGGACAGGGGATTGAGCAGTACTTC	CASSGQGIEQYF
TRBJ2-1	TRBV11-2	many	TRBD1	TGTGCCAGCAGCTTAGATCCCGGGACAGCGCGAAGTGAGCAGTTCTTC	CASSLDPGTARSEQFF
TRBJ1-5	TRBV28	-	-	TGTGCCAGCAGTTTCCGGTCCCCCCAGCAGCATTTT	CASSFRSPQQHF
TRBJ2-1	TRBV7-9	many	-	TGTGCCAGCAGCTGGAACAGGGTTTCCTCCTACAATGAGCAGTTCTTC	CASSWNRVSSYNEQFF
TRBJ2-2	TRBV6-1	-	-	TGTGCCAGCAGCTCTAGGGACCCGAACACCGGGGAGCTGTTTTTT	CASSSRDPNTGELFF
TRBJ2-1	TRBV3-1	few	-	TGTGCCAGCAGCCAAGCTCTAGCTGTCAATGAGCAGTTCTTC	CASSQALAVNEQFF
TRBJ1-1	TRBV12-3/TRBV12-4	many	-	TGTGCCAGCAGTCCACGTGGGGACGGTACTGAAGCTTTCTTT	CASSPRGDGTEAFF
TRBJ1-1	TRBV5-5	many	-	TGTGCCAGCAGCTTCTTCGAGAACACTGAAGCTTTCTTT	CASSFFENTEAFF
TRBJ2-7	TRBV6-2/TRBV6-3	many	TRBD1	TGTGCCAGCAGTTACTCAAGCCGACAGGGTCGCTACGAGCAGTACTTC	CASSYSSRQGRYEQYF
TRBJ2-7	TRBV7-9	-	TRBD2	TGTGCCAGCAGTCCCACAGGAGCGGGGTACGAGCAGTACTTC	CASSPTGAGYEQYF
TRBJ2-2	TRBV29-1	many	-	TGCAGCGTTGAGTTTGTCGGAACGAACACCGGGGAGCTGTTTTTT	CSVEFVGTNTGELFF
TRBJ2-3	TRBV15	many	TRBD2	TGTGCCACCAGCAGTAGTCCTAGCGGGGAAGATACGCAGTATTTT	CATSSSPSGEDTQYF
TRBJ2-3	TRBV4-2	many	-	TGTGCCAGCAGCCCCCGGCCGGGGTTCGATACGCAGTATTTT	CASSPRPGFDTQYF
TRBJ2-1	TRBV12-3/TRBV12-4	few	-	TGTGCCAGCAGTTTTTTGTACGGAACCTACAATGAGCAGTTCTTC	CASSFLYGTYNEQFF
TRBJ2-5	TRBV5-1	few	-	TGCGCCAGCAGCTGGAGGGACAGACCTGTGGAGACCCAGTACTTC	CASSWRDRPVETQYF
TRBJ1-3	TRBV12-5	few	-	TGTGCTAGTGGTTTGGGGGTCTCCTCTGGAAACACCATATATTTT	CASGLGVSSGNTIYF
TRBJ2-2	TRBV6-2/TRBV6-3	many	-	TGTGCCAGCAGTCGGACGAACACCGGGGAGCTGTTTTTT	CASSRTNTGELFF
TRBJ1-1	TRBV7-9	many	-	TGTGCCAGCAGCTTTCAAACTGAAGCTTTCTTT	CASSFQTEAFF
TRBJ2-2	TRBV14	many	-	TGTGCCAGCAGTGTAGACGGACGTGCCCCTGGAACCGGGGAGCTGTTTTTT	CASSVDGRAPGTGELFF
TRBJ2-5	TRBV7-9	few	-	TGTGCCAGCAGCTTAGGCTACGACGGGGGATTGCAAGAGACCCAGTACTTC	CASSLGYDGGLQETQYF
TRBJ2-2	TRBV19	few	-	TGTGCCAGTATGTATACCGGCGGGACCGGGGAGCTGTTTTTT	CASMYTGGTGELFF